This T cell receptor (beta chain) was recorded in a study of blood T cell repertoires in COVID-19. Study in general: Acute-phase and convalescent COVID-19 samples originated in the United States, Italy and Spain. The cDNA or gDNA used as material had been derived from T cells, B-cell-depleted T cells, or PBMCs.

Patients of the Seattle cohort, enrolled during active infection, were followed longitudinally. The CDR3 extends over 17 amino acids. In germline, CDR1 is SEHNR, CDR2 FQNEAQ (reference sequence). V was trimmed by 0 bases and J by 3 bases, leaving 15 bases between them. Source study methods: Nucleated cell number was recorded as an estimate derived from reference gene primer amplification. Using immunoSEQ multiplex PCR, the repertoire was profiled, and TCRdb retains in-frame clones only, with some absent. Clonal size and the V and J genes are those of that table, whereas D and trimming came from the DNA. Among hundreds of thousands of clones, 70% to 90% were seen once, and the ten largest hold about 7.1%.

The sequenced sample consisted of peripheral blood. The chain links TRBV7-9 to TRBJ1-3; weak D call: TRBD1 (6 bases). The sequence was obtained from an older woman with COVID-19, enrolled during active disease. The CDR3 DNA sequence: TGTGCCAGCAGCTTAGCCCCCGGGACACTTCTTGGAAACACCATATATTTT. This gives the protein CASSLAPGTLLGNTIYF.